What follows are 30 T cell receptor beta chains derived from one specimen sequenced in a study of read filtering for tumor transcriptome and immune sequencing. From roughly 0.4 ug of RNA, a library with molecular barcoded alpha/delta and beta/gamma adaptors was made. TCRdb reprocessed the reads with MiXCR, giving one entry per CDR3 protein. The sample has tens of thousands of distinct CDR3 sequences, approximately 12% seen once. Sequenced material: a population of CD138-negative cells sorted from bone marrow. These receptors were taken from a donor at least 40 years old with multiple myeloma.

This clonotype was found many times. At one of its ends the junction is not consistent with the germline gene, which may arise from a read error. The CDR3 nucleotides are TGCAGCGTTGAAGGCTGGGGACCGAGCACAGATATGCAGTATTTT. Translation: CSVEGWGPSTDMQYF. The V gene is TRBV29-1, the J gene TRBJ2-3, with D possibly being TRBD1 or TRBD2 (5 bases each). This CDR3 has 15 amino acids. Germline V gives CDR1 SQVTM, CDR2 ANQGSEA.

There are many counts of this clonotype. The chain combines TRBV6-5 with TRBJ2-6; 13 bases match TRBD2. The CDR3 is 18 amino acids. Germline V gene sequence: CDR1 MNHEY, CDR2 SVGAGI. J lost 1 base, V lost 3 bases, and 3 bases had no gene match. CDR3 in amino acids: CASSYRTSGRSGANVLTF. CDR3 DNA sequence: TGTGCCAGCAGTTATCGGACTAGCGGGAGATCTGGGGCCAACGTCCTGACTTTC.

The sample holds many counts of this clonotype. The V call is TRBV3-1, the J call TRBJ2-6; tentative D call: TRBD2 (5 bases). Germline V gene lookup returns CDR1 LGHDT and CDR2 YNNKEL (reference sequence). The CDR3 contains 15 residues. The ends were cut back, 1 base at V and 2 bases at J, with 6 bases in the middle. CDR3 bases: TGTGCCAGCAGCCAAGCGCGGGCTGGGGCCAACGTCCTGACTTTC. Protein product: CASSQARAGANVLTF.

V is TRBV7-8 and J is TRBJ2-2; the D is unclear. The CDR3 is made up of 16 amino acids. The germline gives CDR1 SGHVS, CDR2 FQNEAQ. The V gene lost 0 bases and the J gene lost 1 base, with 9 bases spanning the gap. CDR3 region: CASSLASSRNTGELFF. The CDR3 DNA sequence: TGTGCCAGCAGCTTAGCGTCGAGCCGGAACACCGGGGAGCTGTTTTTT.

Ten or more counts support this clonotype. The chain uses TRBV27 and TRBJ1-1; a weak D match, TRBD1 (6 bases). CDR1 and CDR2 from the germline V gene are MNHEY and SMNVEV (reference sequence). V shed 9 bases and J shed 4 bases, with 18 bases lying between them. The CDR3 sequence is 14 residues long. In DNA form, the CDR3 reads TGTGCCAGTCATAGGGGGGGGGTAGGCACTGAAGCTTTCTTT. Its protein product is CASHRGGVGTEAFF.

To note about this clonotype: One end of the junction does not line up with germline, which may come from a read error. The CDR3 is CAGSSRLSDTQYF. CDR3 sequence (DNA): TGTGCCGGCAGCTCTCGCCTCTCAGATACGCAGTATTTT. This sequence joins TRBV11-2 and TRBJ2-3; D not resolved. CDR3 length equals 13 residues. Germline V gene data show CDR1 as SGHAT and CDR2 as FQNNGV.

The V gene is TRBV5-1, the J gene TRBJ2-2; D gene ambiguous. The CDR3 runs 14 residues. Trimming removed 0 bases at V and 5 bases at J, with 8 bases between. Germline V gives CDR1 SGHRS, CDR2 YFSETQ. The CDR3 reads CASSLDSLTGELFF. CDR3 DNA sequence: TGCGCCAGCAGCTTGGACTCTCTTACCGGGGAGCTGTTTTTT.

This clonotype occurred many times. This chain connects TRBV7-2 to TRBJ1-1; D gene uncertain. This CDR3 comprises 14 residues. Looked up from germline, CDR1 is SGHTA and CDR2 is FQGNSA. V was cut by 9 bases and J by 4 bases, with 18 bases left in between. CDR3 in DNA: TGTGCCAGTTTGAGGGTCGCTCAGATCACTGAAGCTTTCTTT. It codes for CASLRVAQITEAFF.

Ten or more counts support this clonotype. V usage is TRBV5-1 and J usage is TRBJ2-1; D uncertain. Germline loops: CDR1 SGHRS, CDR2 YFSETQ. This CDR3 has 15 amino acids. V dropped 0 bases and J dropped 0 bases, with 7 bases sitting between them. CDR3 sequence (DNA): TGCGCCAGCAGCTTGGACCCCCTCTCCTACAATGAGCAGTTCTTC. It is translated as CASSLDPLSYNEQFF.

This clonotype was picked up many times. V usage is TRBV20-1 and J usage is TRBJ2-1; D uncertain. This CDR3 is 13 amino acids long. The germline V and J ends were trimmed by 0 bases and 7 bases, with 10 bases remaining between them. CDR1 and CDR2 from the germline V gene are DFQATT and SNEGSKA (reference sequence). The CDR3 DNA follows: TGCAGTGCTAGAGACTTGTTGGGGAATGAGCAGTTCTTC. Protein sequence: CSARDLLGNEQFF.

At least ten counts were recorded for this clonotype. The chain recombines TRBV20-1 with TRBJ2-7, with D possibly TRBD2 on 7 matching bases. Germline V lookup: CDR1 DFQATT, CDR2 SNEGSKA (reference sequence). This CDR3 contains 15 residues. The V and J ends lost 6 bases and 4 bases respectively, with 22 bases between them. This CDR3 is CSAEQGSRGGYEQYF. CDR3 DNA sequence: TGCAGTGCGGAACAGGGATCAAGGGGGGGTTACGAGCAGTACTTC.

This clonotype was observed at least ten times. V usage is TRBV12-3 or TRBV12-4 and J usage is TRBJ2-7; D unresolved. The ends were cut back, 3 bases at V and 3 bases at J, with 12 bases in the middle. CDR3 length: 14 amino acids. CDR3 nucleotides: TGTGCCAGCAGTTTCGGTCGCCTTGGCTACGAGCAGTACTTC. Amino acid sequence: CASSFGRLGYEQYF.

The sample holds many counts of this clonotype. The CDR3 reads CASSLDPRSEAFF. CDR3 coding DNA: TGTGCCAGCAGCTTAGATCCGCGATCTGAAGCTTTCTTT. The chain combines TRBV11-2 with TRBJ1-1; D unclear. Germline V CDR1 and CDR2: SGHAT, FQNNGV. The CDR3 extends over 13 amino acids. V was cut by 0 bases and J by 6 bases, with 8 bases left in between.

This clonotype was picked up many times. A much larger clone lies a single base off, so this may be a read error. V usage is TRBV2 and J usage is TRBJ1-4; D is undetermined. The CDR3 spans 12 residues. Looked up from germline, CDR1 is SNHLY and CDR2 is FYNNEI. The CDR3 DNA is TGTGCCAGCAGTCTCCTGATGGAAAAACGGTTTTTT. It is translated as CASSLLMEKRFF.

The table lists this clonotype with many counts. The chain couples TRBV20-1 to TRBJ1-5, with D uncertain. CDR1 is DFQATT and CDR2 is SNEGSKA in the germline V gene (reference sequence). V lost 5 bases and J 2 bases, leaving 13 bases between the germline ends. CDR3 length: 14 amino acids. The CDR3 DNA reads TGCAGTGCTCCTCTTCTGTACGGCAATCAGCCCCAGCATTTT. Translating it yields CSAPLLYGNQPQHF.

This clonotype was picked up many times. This sequence joins TRBV5-1 and TRBJ2-4, with D perhaps TRBD2 (7 bases). This CDR3 has 15 amino acids. Trimming stripped 0 bases from V and 1 base from J, with 8 bases between. Germline assignment: CDR1 SGHRS and CDR2 YFSETQ. CDR3 sequence: CASSLEGGAKNIQYF. The CDR3 DNA reads TGCGCCAGCAGCTTGGAGGGGGGGGCCAAAAACATTCAGTACTTC.

Of note for this clonotype: A much bigger clone sits one base away, suggesting this may be a read error. The chain couples TRBV6-2 or TRBV6-3 to TRBJ1-1, with 7 bases fitting TRBD1. This CDR3 is built from 14 residues. Germline trimming cut 5 bases from V and 1 base from J; bases unmatched to any gene: 4. Germline V gene sequence: CDR1 MNHEY, CDR2 SVGEGT. CDR3 nucleotides: TGTGCCAGCAGTGCCCGACAGGGGAACACTGAAGCTTTCTTT. Its protein is CASSARQGNTEAFF.

This clonotype was seen ten or more times. The J gene is TRBJ1-4, the V gene TRBV5-1; the match to TRBD1 covers 9 bases. Germline CDR1 SGHRS, CDR2 YFSETQ. V shed 5 bases and J 7 bases; nucleotides not matched to a gene: 6. This CDR3 spans 14 amino acids. CDR3 in DNA: TGCGCCAGCAGTTACGGACAGGGGACTGAAAAACTGTTTTTT. Translated, it gives CASSYGQGTEKLFF.

In this sample, this clonotype turned up many times. This chain connects TRBV6-7 to TRBJ2-3; TRBD2 aligns across 12 bases. TRBV6-7 belongs to the ORF category, with a function that is uncertain. With V trimmed by 6 bases and J by 0 bases, 13 bases remained unmatched. This CDR3 is 19 amino acids long. CDR3 sequence reads: CASSPPTSGRISSTDTQYF. CDR3 bases: TGTGCCAGCAGCCCTCCTACTAGCGGGAGGATTTCTAGCACAGATACGCAGTATTTT.

Remarks on this clonotype: A much larger clone differs by one base, so this may be a read error. The chain employs TRBV7-9 and TRBJ2-1; D ambiguous. The CDR3 sequence is 13 residues long. Germline V lookup: CDR1 SEHNR, CDR2 FQNEAQ (reference sequence). The CDR3, as DNA: TGTGCCAGCAGCTTTTCGCAGAACAAGGAGCAGTTCTTC. This translates into CASSFSQNKEQFF.

At least ten counts were recorded for this clonotype. The rearrangement joins TRBV29-1 to TRBJ2-7; D possibly matches TRBD1 or TRBD2 (5 bases each). CDR1 is SQVTM and CDR2 is ANQGSEA in the germline V gene. V was pared by 6 bases and J by 2 bases, with 17 bases between. The CDR3 runs to 14 residues. The CDR3 nucleotides read TGCAGCGTGAACCTCCGGGACCGGCCCTACGAGCAGTACTTC. This encodes CSVNLRDRPYEQYF.

This clonotype has just a few counts. A much larger clone differs by one base, so this may be a read error. The chain is built from TRBV3-1 and TRBJ2-2; maybe TRBD1 (5 bases). The CDR3 length is 15 residues. Germline V CDR1 and CDR2: LGHDT, YNNKEL (reference sequence). CDR3 sequence: CPSSLRQQNTGELFF. The CDR3 nucleotides are TGTCCCAGCAGCCTTCGACAGCAGAACACCGGGGAGCTGTTTTTT.

This clonotype was detected ten times or more. The chain employs TRBV4-1 and TRBJ2-7; tentatively, D is TRBD2 (5 bases). The CDR3 spans 16 residues. CDR1 is MGHRA and CDR2 is YSYEKL in the germline V gene. Trimming pared 3 bases from V and 3 bases from J, leaving 18 bases between. The CDR3 spells CASSQEAGIRNYEQYF. CDR3 DNA: TGCGCCAGCAGCCAGGAGGCCGGGATTCGCAACTACGAGCAGTACTTC.

This clonotype has ten or more counts. The J gene is TRBJ2-7, the V gene TRBV12-3 or TRBV12-4; 7 positions match TRBD1. The CDR3 has 15 amino acids. V was pared by 2 bases and J by 1 base, with 5 bases of the junction left unmatched. The CDR3: CASSLRTGASYEQYF. As DNA, the CDR3 is TGTGCCAGCAGTTTACGGACAGGAGCATCCTACGAGCAGTACTTC.

This clonotype was seen a handful of times. The missing conserved phenylalanine or tryptophan at the end of this CDR3 makes a read error likely. The rearrangement joins TRBV19 to TRBJ2-5; perhaps TRBD1 as D (6 bases). V was shortened by 7 bases and J by 5 bases, with 14 bases between the two germline ends. This CDR3 spans 13 amino acids. Germline V lookup: CDR1 LNHDA, CDR2 SQIVND (reference sequence). The CDR3 protein is CASNLRQGETQYL. The CDR3 region has the DNA TGTGCCAGTAACCTGCGGCAGGGGGAGACCCAGTACCTC.

This clonotype was counted at least ten times. The chain couples TRBV2 to TRBJ1-2; tentative D call: TRBD1 (5 bases). The CDR3 covers 15 residues. With 2 bases removed from V and 4 bases from J, the gap between germline ends came to 14 bases. Germline assignment: CDR1 SNHLY and CDR2 FYNNEI. The chain's CDR3 is CASSETTQEVYGYTF. The CDR3 DNA sequence: TGTGCCAGCAGTGAAACTACACAGGAGGTCTATGGCTACACCTTC.

This clonotype was counted between two and nine times. The chain joins TRBV19 to TRBJ2-3; 7 bases are a match to TRBD2. Germline-derived CDR1 and CDR2 are LNHDA and SQIVND (reference sequence). The length of the CDR3 is 14 residues. V lost 4 bases and J lost 5; bases outside the gene matches: 6. CDR3 loop: CASSKIAGVDTQYF. CDR3 nucleotide sequence: TGTGCCAGTAGTAAGATCGCGGGAGTAGATACGCAGTATTTT.

This clonotype was counted at least ten times. The chain combines TRBV4-3 with TRBJ2-2; D is perhaps TRBD2 (5 bases). The CDR3 contains 15 residues. Trimming took off 1 base at V and 5 bases at J, with 11 bases between the two ends. Germline CDR1 is LGHNA and CDR2 is YSLEER. The CDR3 region is CASSQGAGYTGELFF. In DNA, the CDR3 is TGCGCCAGCAGCCAAGGTGCGGGTTATACCGGGGAGCTGTTTTTT.

This clonotype was counted between two and nine times. The CDR3 loop reads CASSFVNNEQFF. The CDR3 DNA is TGTGCCAGCAGCTTTGTAAACAATGAGCAGTTCTTC. The chain is built from TRBV11-2 and TRBJ2-1; no firm D call. There are 12 residues in the CDR3. Trimming removed 3 bases at V and 5 bases at J, with 5 bases between. Germline CDR1 is SGHAT and CDR2 is FQNNGV.

This clonotype was counted ten times or more. This chain links TRBV4-3 with TRBJ1-6; D not resolved. The germline V and J ends were trimmed by 3 bases and 8 bases, with 14 bases remaining between them. Germline V lookup: CDR1 LGHNA, CDR2 YSLEER. This CDR3 is built from 15 residues. The CDR3 DNA follows: TGCGCCAGCAGCCAGGACCCTGACTCATATTCACCCCTCCACTTT. Its translation: CASSQDPDSYSPLHF.